This T cell receptor (beta chain) emerged from a study of blood T cell repertoires in COVID-19. Study-level information: Some COVID-19 samples were acute and others convalescent; all came from the United States, Italy and Spain. Sample material is recorded as cDNA or gDNA derived from T cells, B-cell-depleted T cells, or PBMCs.

Original data processing: Amplification from reference gene primers served as the basis for estimated nucleated cell counts. Clones were read by immunoSEQ multiplex PCR, and TCRdb kept only the in-frame ones, dropping some. V, J and clone size reflect that table, while D and trimming were determined from the DNA. The repertoire holds hundreds of thousands of clones, with more than 65% as singletons. The junction had 10 bases not matched to a gene; V was cut back by 6 bases and J by 3 bases. There are 16 residues in the CDR3. In germline, CDR1 is SGHNT, CDR2 YYREEE (reference sequence). The receptor was derived from a woman aged 40 to 50 with active or convalescent COVID-19. What was sequenced was peripheral blood. The chain is built from TRBV5-4 and TRBJ1-1; TRBD1 agrees at 11 bases. The CDR3 region has the DNA TGTGCCAGCAAAAAGAGGGACAGGGGGAAGGACACTGAAGCTTTCTTT. This codes for CASKKRDRGKDTEAFF.